This section outlines one T cell receptor (beta chain) sequence together with its context. Antigen: not known. The data originate from a study of OX40 agonist ivuxolimab in advanced cancers. Study-wide results and limits: Near-lowest levels of clonal expansion characterized partial responders at 0.1-3.0 mg/kg.

Libraries were prepared by immunoSEQ multiplex PCR; TCRdb keeps only in-frame clonotypes and omits some of them. The sample has about 36,000 clones; around two thirds are singletons. Looked up from germline, CDR1 is MNHNS and CDR2 is SASEGT. The CDR3 length is 12 residues. Deletions cut 3 bases from V and 4 bases from J, with 7 bases between. This TCR derives from an adult with an advanced solid tumor such as melanoma, head and neck, liver or kidney cancer. Sample: CD4+ or CD8+ T cells sorted from blood, taken in a trial of the OX40 agonist ivuxolimab. V and J are TRBV6-1 and TRBJ2-7; possible D gene TRBD1, 5 bases. CDR3 bases: TGTGCCAGCAGTGACAGGGTTTACGAGCAGTACTTC. Translation: CASSDRVYEQYF.